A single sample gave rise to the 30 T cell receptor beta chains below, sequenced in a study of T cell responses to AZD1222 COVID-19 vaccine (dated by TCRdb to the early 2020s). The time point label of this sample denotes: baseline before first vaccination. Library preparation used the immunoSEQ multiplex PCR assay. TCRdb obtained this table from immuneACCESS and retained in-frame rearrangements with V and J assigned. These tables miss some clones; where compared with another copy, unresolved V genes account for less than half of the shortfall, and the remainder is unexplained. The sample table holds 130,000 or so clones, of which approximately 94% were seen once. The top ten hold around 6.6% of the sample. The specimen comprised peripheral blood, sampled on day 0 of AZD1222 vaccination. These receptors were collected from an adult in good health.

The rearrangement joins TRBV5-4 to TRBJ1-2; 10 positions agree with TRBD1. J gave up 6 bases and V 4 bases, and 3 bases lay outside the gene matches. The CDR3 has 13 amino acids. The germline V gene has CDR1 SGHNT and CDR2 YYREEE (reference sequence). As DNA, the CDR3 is TGTGCCAGCAGCGGAGGACAGGGGGATGGCTACACCTTC. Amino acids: CASSGGQGDGYTF.

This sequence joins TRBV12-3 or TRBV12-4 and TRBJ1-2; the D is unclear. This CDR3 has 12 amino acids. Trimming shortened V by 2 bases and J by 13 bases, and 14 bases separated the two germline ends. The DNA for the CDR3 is TGTGCCAGCAGTTTATGGGGTACAGCGTTCACCTTC. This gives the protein CASSLWGTAFTF.

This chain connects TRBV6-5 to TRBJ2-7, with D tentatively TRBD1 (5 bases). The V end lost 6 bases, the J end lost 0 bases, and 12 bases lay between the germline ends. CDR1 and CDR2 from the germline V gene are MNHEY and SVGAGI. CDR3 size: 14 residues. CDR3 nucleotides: TGTGCCAGCAGAGTAACAGGTCTCTCCTACGAGCAGTACTTC. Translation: CASRVTGLSYEQYF.

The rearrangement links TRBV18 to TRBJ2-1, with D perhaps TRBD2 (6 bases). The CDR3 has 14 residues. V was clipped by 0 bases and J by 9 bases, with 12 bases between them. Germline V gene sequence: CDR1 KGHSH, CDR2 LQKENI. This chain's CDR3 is CASSPPASAGEQFF. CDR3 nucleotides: TGTGCCAGCTCACCACCGGCTAGCGCAGGTGAGCAGTTCTTC.

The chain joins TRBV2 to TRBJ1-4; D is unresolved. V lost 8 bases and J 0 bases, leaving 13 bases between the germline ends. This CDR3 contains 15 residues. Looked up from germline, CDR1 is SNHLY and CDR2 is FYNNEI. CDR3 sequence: CASGQEGATNEKLFF. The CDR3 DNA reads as TGTGCCAGCGGCCAGGAAGGCGCAACTAATGAAAAACTGTTTTTT.

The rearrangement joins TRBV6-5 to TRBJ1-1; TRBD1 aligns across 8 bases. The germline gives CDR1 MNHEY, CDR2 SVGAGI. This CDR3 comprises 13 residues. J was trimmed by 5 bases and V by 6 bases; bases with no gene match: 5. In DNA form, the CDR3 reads TGTGCCAGCAGGGCAGGGGGCGCGACTGAAGCTTTCTTT. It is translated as CASRAGGATEAFF.

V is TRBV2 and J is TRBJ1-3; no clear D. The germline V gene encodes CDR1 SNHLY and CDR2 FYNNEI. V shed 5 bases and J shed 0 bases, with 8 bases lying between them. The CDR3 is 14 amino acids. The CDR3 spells CASSLQYSGNTIYF. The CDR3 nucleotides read TGTGCCAGCAGTTTACAGTACTCTGGAAACACCATATATTTT.

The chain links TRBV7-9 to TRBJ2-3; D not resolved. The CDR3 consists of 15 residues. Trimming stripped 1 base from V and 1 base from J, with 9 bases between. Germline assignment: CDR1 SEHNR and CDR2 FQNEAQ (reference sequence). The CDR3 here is CASSLGQFGTDTQYF. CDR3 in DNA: TGTGCCAGCAGCTTAGGGCAGTTCGGCACAGATACGCAGTATTTT.

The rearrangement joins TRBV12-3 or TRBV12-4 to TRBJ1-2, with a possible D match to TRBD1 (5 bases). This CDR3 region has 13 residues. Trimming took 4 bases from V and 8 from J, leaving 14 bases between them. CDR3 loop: CASSYGGVEGYTF. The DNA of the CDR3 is TGTGCCAGCAGTTACGGAGGGGTGGAGGGCTACACCTTC.

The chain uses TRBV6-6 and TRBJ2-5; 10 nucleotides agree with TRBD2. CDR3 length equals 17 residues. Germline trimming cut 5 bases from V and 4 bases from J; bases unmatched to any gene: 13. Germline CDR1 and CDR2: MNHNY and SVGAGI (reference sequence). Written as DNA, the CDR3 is TGTGCCAGCAGTCGCTTCACTAGCGGGATTCCCGGAGAGACCCAGTACTTC. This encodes CASSRFTSGIPGETQYF.

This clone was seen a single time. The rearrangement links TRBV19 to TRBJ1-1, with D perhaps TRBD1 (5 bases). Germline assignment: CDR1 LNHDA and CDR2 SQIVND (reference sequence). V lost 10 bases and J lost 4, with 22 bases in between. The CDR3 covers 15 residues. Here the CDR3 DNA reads TGTGCCACCCGACGGGGCAACCTGATGAGCACTGAAGCTTTCTTT. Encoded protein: CATRRGNLMSTEAFF.

The DNA of the CDR3 is TGTGCCAGCAGTTACTACACCCTGGGCATTCAGTACTTC. This translates into CASSYYTLGIQYF. This sequence joins TRBV6-2 or TRBV6-3 and TRBJ2-4; D remains unclear. Germline CDR1 is MNHEY and CDR2 is SVGEGT. The CDR3 extends over 13 amino acids. The V and J ends lost 1 base and 9 bases respectively, with 10 bases between them.

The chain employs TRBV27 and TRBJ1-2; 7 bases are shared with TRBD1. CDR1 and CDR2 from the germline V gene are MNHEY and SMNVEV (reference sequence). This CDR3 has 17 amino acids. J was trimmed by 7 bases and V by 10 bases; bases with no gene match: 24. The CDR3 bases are TGTGCCACCTCACTAACACCGGGACAGCCGGCTTTGGGTGGCTACACCTTC. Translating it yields CATSLTPGQPALGGYTF.

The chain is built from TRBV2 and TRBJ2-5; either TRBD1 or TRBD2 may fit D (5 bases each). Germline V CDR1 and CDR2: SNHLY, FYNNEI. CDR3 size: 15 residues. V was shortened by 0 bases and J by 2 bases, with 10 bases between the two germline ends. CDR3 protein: CASSEAGLAQETQYF. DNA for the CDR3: TGTGCCAGCAGTGAAGCGGGGCTAGCTCAAGAGACCCAGTACTTC.

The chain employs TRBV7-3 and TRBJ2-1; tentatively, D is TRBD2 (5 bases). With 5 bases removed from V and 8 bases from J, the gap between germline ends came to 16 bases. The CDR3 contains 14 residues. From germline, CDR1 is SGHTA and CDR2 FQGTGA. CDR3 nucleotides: TGTGCCAGCAGCCTAGCTTCCCCCCGCCATGAGCAGTTCTTC. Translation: CASSLASPRHEQFF.

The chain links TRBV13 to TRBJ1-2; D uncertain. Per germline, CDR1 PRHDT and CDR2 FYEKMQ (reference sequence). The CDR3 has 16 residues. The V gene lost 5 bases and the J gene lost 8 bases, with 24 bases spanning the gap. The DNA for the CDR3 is TGTGCCAGCAGCACCCCCGAGACCATGAGGGTAGGCGGCTACACCTTC. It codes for CASSTPETMRVGGYTF.

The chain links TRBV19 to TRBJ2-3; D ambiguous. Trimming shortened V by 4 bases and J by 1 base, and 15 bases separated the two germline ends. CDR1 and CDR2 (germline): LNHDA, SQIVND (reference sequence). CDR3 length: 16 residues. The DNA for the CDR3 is TGTGCCAGTAGTAATGGGATCGTTCGCGGCACAGATACGCAGTATTTT. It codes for CASSNGIVRGTDTQYF.

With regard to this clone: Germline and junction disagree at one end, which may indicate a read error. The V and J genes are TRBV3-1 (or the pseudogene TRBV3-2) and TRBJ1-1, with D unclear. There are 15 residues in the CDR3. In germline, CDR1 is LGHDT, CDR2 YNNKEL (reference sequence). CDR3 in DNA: TGCGCCAGCAGCCACGGTATTATCACGAACACTGAAGCTGTCTTT. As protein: CASSHGIITNTEAVF.

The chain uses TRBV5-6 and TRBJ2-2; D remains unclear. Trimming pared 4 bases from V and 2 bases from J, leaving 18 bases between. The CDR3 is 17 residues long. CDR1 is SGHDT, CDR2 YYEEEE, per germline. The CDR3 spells CASSILAPSGNTGELFF. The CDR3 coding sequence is TGTGCCAGCAGCATCCTGGCCCCCTCCGGTAACACCGGGGAGCTGTTTTTT.

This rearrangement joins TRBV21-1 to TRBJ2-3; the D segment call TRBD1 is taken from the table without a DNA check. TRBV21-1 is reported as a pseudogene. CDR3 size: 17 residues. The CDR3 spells CASSFRDRDRRTDTQYF. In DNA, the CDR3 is TGTGCCAGCAGCTTCCGAGACCGGGACAGACGCACAGATACGCAGTATTTT.

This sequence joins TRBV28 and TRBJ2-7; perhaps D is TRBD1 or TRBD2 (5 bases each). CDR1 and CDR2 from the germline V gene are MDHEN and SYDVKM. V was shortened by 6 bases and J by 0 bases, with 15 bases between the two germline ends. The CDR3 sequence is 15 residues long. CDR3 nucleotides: TGTGCCAGCAGATCCCCCGGGACGGACTCCTACGAGCAGTACTTC. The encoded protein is CASRSPGTDSYEQYF.

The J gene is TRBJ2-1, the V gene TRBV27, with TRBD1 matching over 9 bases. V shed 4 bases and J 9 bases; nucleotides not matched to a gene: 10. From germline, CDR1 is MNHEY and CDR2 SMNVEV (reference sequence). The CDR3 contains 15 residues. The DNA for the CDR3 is TGTGCCAGCAGTTCGTTGGGACAGGGTGTTCTTGAGCAGTTCTTC. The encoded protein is CASSSLGQGVLEQFF.

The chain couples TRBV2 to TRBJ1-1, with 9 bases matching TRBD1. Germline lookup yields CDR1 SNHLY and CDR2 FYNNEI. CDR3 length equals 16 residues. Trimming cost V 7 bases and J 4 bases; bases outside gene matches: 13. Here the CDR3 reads CASMGAPGQGVTEAFF. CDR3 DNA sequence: TGTGCCAGCATGGGGGCGCCGGGACAGGGTGTCACTGAAGCTTTCTTT.

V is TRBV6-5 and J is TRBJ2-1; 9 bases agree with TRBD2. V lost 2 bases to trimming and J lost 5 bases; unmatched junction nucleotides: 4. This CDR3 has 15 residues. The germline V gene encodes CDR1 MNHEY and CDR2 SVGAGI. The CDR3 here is CASSYTSSGNNEQFF. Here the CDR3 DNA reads TGTGCCAGCAGTTACACGTCTAGCGGGAACAATGAGCAGTTCTTC.

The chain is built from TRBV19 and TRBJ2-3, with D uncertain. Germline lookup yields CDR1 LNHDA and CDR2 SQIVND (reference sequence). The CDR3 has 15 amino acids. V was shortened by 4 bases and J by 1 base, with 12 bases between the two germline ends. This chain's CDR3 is CASSTLAEGTDTQYF. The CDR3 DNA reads TGTGCCAGTAGTACCTTAGCCGAGGGCACAGATACGCAGTATTTT.

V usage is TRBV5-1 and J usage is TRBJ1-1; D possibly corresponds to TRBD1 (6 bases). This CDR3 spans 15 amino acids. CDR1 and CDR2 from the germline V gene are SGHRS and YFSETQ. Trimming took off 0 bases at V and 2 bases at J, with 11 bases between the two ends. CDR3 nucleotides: TGCGCCAGCAGCTTGGTTGGGGGGGCTAACACTGAAGCTTTCTTT. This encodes CASSLVGGANTEAFF.

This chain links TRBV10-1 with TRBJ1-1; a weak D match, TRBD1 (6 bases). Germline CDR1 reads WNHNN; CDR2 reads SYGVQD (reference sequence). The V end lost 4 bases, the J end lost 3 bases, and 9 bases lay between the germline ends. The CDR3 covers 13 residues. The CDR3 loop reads CASSVGGDTEAFF. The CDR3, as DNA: TGCGCCAGCAGTGTAGGGGGGGACACTGAAGCTTTCTTT.

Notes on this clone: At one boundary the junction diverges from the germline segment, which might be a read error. The CDR3 spells CASIPTGARWVF. The CDR3 coding sequence is TGCGCCAGTATCCCGACAGGGGCCCGATGGGTCTTC. This rearrangement joins TRBV5-1 to TRBJ2-1, with 8 bases aligning to TRBD1. This CDR3 has 12 residues. Germline CDR1 and CDR2: SGHRS and YFSETQ.

CDR3 bases: TGTGCCAGCAGTTATTCAGGGGGCAGACGGAACACCGGGGAGCTGTTTTTT. Amino acid sequence: CASSYSGGRRNTGELFF. The chain recombines TRBV28 with TRBJ2-2; 8 positions agree with TRBD1. The junction had 8 bases not matched to a gene; V was cut back by 4 bases and J by 1 base. CDR1 and CDR2 (germline): MDHEN, SYDVKM. The CDR3 is made up of 17 amino acids. The full variable domain, rest sourced from reference TRBV28 and TRBJ2-2, is DVKVTQSSRYLVKRTGEKVFLECVQDMDHENMFWYRQDPGLGLRLIYFSYDVKMKEKGDIPEGYSVSREKKERFSLILESASTNQTSMYLCASSYSGGRRNTGELFFGEGSRLTVL.

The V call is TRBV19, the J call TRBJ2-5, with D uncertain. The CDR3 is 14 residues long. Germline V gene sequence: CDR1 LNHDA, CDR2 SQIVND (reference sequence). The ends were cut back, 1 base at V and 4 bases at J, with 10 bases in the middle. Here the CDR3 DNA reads TGTGCCAGTAGTATAGTGTCCAGTTCAGAGACCCAGTACTTC. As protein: CASSIVSSSETQYF.